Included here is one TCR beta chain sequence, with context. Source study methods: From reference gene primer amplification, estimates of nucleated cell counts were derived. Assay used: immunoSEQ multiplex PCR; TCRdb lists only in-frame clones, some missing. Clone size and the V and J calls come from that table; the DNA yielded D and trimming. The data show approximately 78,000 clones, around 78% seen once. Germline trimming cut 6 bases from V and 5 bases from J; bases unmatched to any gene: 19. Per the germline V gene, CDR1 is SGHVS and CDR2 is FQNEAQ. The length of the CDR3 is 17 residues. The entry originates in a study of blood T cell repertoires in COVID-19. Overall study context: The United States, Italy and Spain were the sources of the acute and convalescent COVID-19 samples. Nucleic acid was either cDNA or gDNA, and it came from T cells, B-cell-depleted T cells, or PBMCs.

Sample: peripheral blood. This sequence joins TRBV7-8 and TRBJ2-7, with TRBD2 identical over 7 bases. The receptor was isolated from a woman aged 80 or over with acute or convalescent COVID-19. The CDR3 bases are TGTGCCAGCAGTCTCACCTGGGGAGGGAACCGTCTCGACGAGCAGTACTTC. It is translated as CASSLTWGGNRLDEQYF. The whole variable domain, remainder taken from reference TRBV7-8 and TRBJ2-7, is GAGVSQSPRYKVAKRGQDVALRCDPISGHVSLFWYQQALGQGPEFLTYFQNEAQLDKSGLPSDRFFAERPEGSVSTLKIQRTQQEDSAVYLCASSLTWGGNRLDEQYFGPGTRLTVT.